The table lists the clone carrying this T cell receptor beta chain with a few counts. Its antigen is as yet unknown. These data come from a study of post-analysis software for immune sequencing data. Across the whole study: Some patients lacked subtype; others had relapsing-remitting, secondary progressive or progressive-relapsing disease.

The library was made from cDNA and included unique molecular identifiers. TCRdb itself ran the PCR reads through MiXCR, one entry per CDR3 protein. The sample has 750,000 to 900,000 distinct CDR3 sequences, around 46% seen once; the top ten hold around 4.7%. CDR1 and CDR2 (germline): SGHTA, FQGNSA. The CDR3 spans 15 residues. Losses at the gene ends were 5 bases for V and 12 bases for J; bases not matched to a gene: 9. Regarding the study as a whole: Clustering by F measure revealed strong co-clustering among samples prepared together in one batch. Controls significantly exceeded multiple sclerosis patients in normalized Chao1 diversity. Compared with controls, patients had more of 4 to 6 TRBV segments, including TRBV5-6, TRBV5-1 and TRBV20-1.

This receptor was obtained from a girl between 5 and 17 years old with multiple sclerosis. Input material: blood. J is TRBJ2-1 and V is TRBV7-2; 14 nucleotides align to TRBD2. DNA for the CDR3: TGTGCCAGCAGCCCGGGACTAGCGGGAGTGGTCGGGCAGTTCTTC. Encoded protein: CASSPGLAGVVGQFF.